Following are 3 T cell receptor beta chains from one sample sequenced in a study of blood T cell repertoires in COVID-19. Profiling relied on immunoSEQ multiplex PCR, and the TCRdb table lists in-frame clones only, not all of them. The table includes 150,000 to 200,000 clones, around 95% detected once. Sequencing was done on a sample of peripheral blood. The receptors here all came from a man aged 25-45 years with COVID-19, enrolled during active disease.

The gene calls are TRBV11-3 and TRBJ2-1; D uncertain. V shed 0 bases and J shed 5 bases, with 8 bases lying between them. The germline CDR1 and CDR2 sequences are SGHNT and YENEEA. CDR3 length: 14 amino acids. CDR3 bases: TGTGCCAGCAGCTTAGACTCCCACAACAATGAGCAGTTCTTC. Its translation: CASSLDSHNNEQFF.

V is TRBV19 and J is TRBJ1-3; 9 nucleotides match TRBD1. The germline gives CDR1 LNHDA, CDR2 SQIVND (reference sequence). The V gene end was trimmed by 6 bases and the J gene end by 2 bases; junction bases not matched to a gene: 17. This CDR3 has 19 amino acids. The CDR3 nucleotides are TGTGCCAGTAGCCCTACTCCCCCGCTGGGACAGGGACCTGGAAACACCATATATTTT. It codes for CASSPTPPLGQGPGNTIYF.

This chain connects TRBV3-1 (or the pseudogene TRBV3-2) to TRBJ2-1, with TRBD1 as a possible D gene (5 bases). The CDR3 contains 15 residues. CDR1 is LGHDT and CDR2 is YNNKEL in the germline V gene (reference sequence). The V end lost 0 bases, the J end lost 8 bases, and 14 bases lay between the germline ends. In DNA, the CDR3 is TGTGCCAGCAGCCAAGATTCCCAGGGTTTGCATGAGCAGTTCTTC. The encoded protein is CASSQDSQGLHEQFF.